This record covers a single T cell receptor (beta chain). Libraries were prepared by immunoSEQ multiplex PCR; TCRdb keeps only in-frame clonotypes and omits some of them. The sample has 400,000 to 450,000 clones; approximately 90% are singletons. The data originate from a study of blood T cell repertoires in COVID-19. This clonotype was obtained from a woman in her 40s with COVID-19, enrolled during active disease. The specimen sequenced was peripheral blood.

CDR3 coding DNA: TGCAGTGCTAGTTACTGGACAGGCCGAAAAGATACGCAGTATTTT. The encoded protein is CSASYWTGRKDTQYF. The rearrangement joins TRBV20-1 to TRBJ2-3, with 7 bases identical to TRBD1. This CDR3 spans 15 amino acids. Per germline, CDR1 DFQATT and CDR2 SNEGSKA (reference sequence). Trimming removed 3 bases from V and 5 bases from J; junction bases left unmatched: 11.